These 15 T cell receptor beta chains came from one sample sequenced in a study of blood T cell repertoires in COVID-19. This table comes from immunoSEQ multiplex PCR, and its TCRdb copy is limited to in-frame clones, with some not included. The sample holds 140,000 to 150,000 clones, approximately 91% seen once. The specimen was peripheral blood. These receptor sequences come from a man between 65 and 85 years old with acute or convalescent COVID-19.

This clone was seen only once. The J gene is TRBJ2-6, the V gene TRBV30; D gene uncertain. Germline V gene sequence: CDR1 GTSNPN, CDR2 SVGIG (reference sequence). CDR3 size: 15 residues. V lost 6 bases, J lost 2 bases, and 14 bases lay in between. In nucleotides, the CDR3 is TGTGCCTGTTCGGCCGGGTCCACTGGGGCCAACGTCCTGACTTTC. Amino acids: CACSAGSTGANVLTF.

The DNA of the CDR3 is TGCAGCGTGACCCCTCTTGGGACAGGGCAAGGAGATGAAGCTTTCTTT. Protein sequence: CSVTPLGTGQGDEAFF. J is TRBJ1-1 and V is TRBV29-1; TRBD1 matches 9 bases. CDR3 size: 16 residues. V shed 6 bases, J shed 7 bases, and the junction held 18 bases outside the gene matches. Germline V gene lookup returns CDR1 SQVTM and CDR2 ANQGSEA.

This chain uses TRBV5-5 with TRBJ1-5; tentatively, D is TRBD1 (5 bases). This CDR3 has 14 amino acids. The V and J ends lost 0 bases and 10 bases respectively, with 14 bases between them. Germline-derived CDR1 and CDR2 are SGHKS and YYEKEE (reference sequence). CDR3 DNA: TGTGCCAGCAGCTTGGGGATAGGGGAGGAACCCCAGCATTTT. Encoded protein: CASSLGIGEEPQHF.

The J gene is TRBJ1-4, the V gene TRBV6-1, with a weak D call TRBD1 (5 bases). The V and J ends lost 2 bases and 3 bases respectively, with 16 bases between them. The length of the CDR3 is 17 residues. The V gene's germline CDR1 is MNHNS and CDR2 SASEGT. The CDR3, as DNA: TGTGCCAGCAGTGAAAGGGAGCGGGGCTGGTCTAATGAAAAACTGTTTTTT. Protein: CASSERERGWSNEKLFF.

The chain has TRBV28 and TRBJ1-4; 8 bases are a match to TRBD1. Germline trimming cut 6 bases from V and 0 bases from J; bases unmatched to any gene: 3. The CDR3 length is 15 residues. CDR1 is MDHEN, CDR2 SYDVKM, per germline. CDR3 sequence (DNA): TGTGCCAGCAGGACAGGGGCTGCAACTAATGAAAAACTGTTTTTT. This translates into CASRTGAATNEKLFF.

This clone occurred once. The V and J genes are TRBV30 and TRBJ2-2; 8 bases fit TRBD1. The CDR3 extends over 13 amino acids. With 7 bases clipped from V and 6 bases from J, the junction kept 7 bases outside the gene matches. In germline, CDR1 is GTSNPN, CDR2 SVGIG (reference sequence). CDR3 DNA: TGTGCCTCAGACAGGGGAATCGCCGGGGAGCTGTTTTTT. Translation: CASDRGIAGELFF.

The genes are TRBV18 and TRBJ2-7; the match to TRBD1 covers 9 bases. The CDR3 is 14 amino acids. The J segment lost 6 bases and the V segment lost 3 bases, leaving 6 bases of the junction unmatched. CDR1 is KGHSH and CDR2 is LQKENI in the germline V gene. The CDR3 protein is CASSPSGQGGEQYF. For the CDR3, the DNA is TGTGCCAGCTCACCCTCGGGACAGGGAGGCGAGCAGTACTTC.

V usage is TRBV7-9 and J usage is TRBJ2-5, with a tentative D call TRBD2 (6 bases). V was shortened by 5 bases and J by 5 bases, with 15 bases between the two germline ends. CDR1 and CDR2 (germline): SEHNR, FQNEAQ (reference sequence). The CDR3 loop spans 14 amino acids. CDR3 loop: CASSGGDSRETQYF. CDR3 DNA: TGTGCCAGCAGCGGAGGGGACTCCAGGGAGACCCAGTACTTC.

The V gene is TRBV18, the J gene TRBJ1-1; D might be TRBD1 (5 bases). Deletions cut 4 bases from V and 1 base from J, with 10 bases between. Per germline, CDR1 KGHSH and CDR2 LQKENI. The CDR3 is made up of 14 amino acids. CDR3 amino acids: CASSRDQGNTEAFF. DNA of the CDR3: TGTGCCAGCTCACGAGATCAGGGGAACACTGAAGCTTTCTTT.

V is TRBV28 and J is TRBJ1-5, with 9 bases that match TRBD1. V gave up 2 bases and J gave up 4 bases; unmatched junction bases: 9. The germline CDR1 and CDR2 sequences are MDHEN and SYDVKM. This CDR3 has 17 amino acids. CDR3 nucleotides: TGTGCCAGCAGTTTAGATGGGACAGGGATATGGAATCAGCCCCAGCATTTT. It encodes CASSLDGTGIWNQPQHF.

This clone was counted a few times. The chain uses TRBV2 and TRBJ1-2; D may be TRBD1 (6 bases). The germline gives CDR1 SNHLY, CDR2 FYNNEI. The CDR3 runs to 14 residues. V lost 5 bases and J lost 0, with 10 bases in between. CDR3 DNA: TGTGCCAGCAGTCTCAGGGGAGCTAACTATGGCTACACCTTC. Residues: CASSLRGANYGYTF.

The chain recombines TRBV28 with TRBJ2-3, with TRBD2 matching over 16 bases. The V gene end was trimmed by 6 bases and the J gene end by 10 bases; junction bases not matched to a gene: 7. The CDR3 consists of 15 residues. Germline CDR1 MDHEN, CDR2 SYDVKM. The CDR3 spells CASRPTGTSGRAQYF. The DNA of the CDR3 is TGTGCCAGCAGGCCGACCGGGACTAGCGGGAGGGCGCAGTATTTT.

This clone was detected only a few times. The V and J genes are TRBV6-5 and TRBJ2-1, with a tentative D call TRBD2 (5 bases). Trimming removed 4 bases at V and 7 bases at J, with 11 bases between. CDR1 and CDR2 from the germline V gene are MNHEY and SVGAGI. The CDR3 runs 13 residues. For the CDR3, the DNA is TGTGCCAGCAGTTTTGAGGGCAGAAATGAGCAGTTCTTC. This translates into CASSFEGRNEQFF.

This clone showed up just once. The chain employs TRBV18 and TRBJ2-1, with 8 bases lining up with TRBD2. In germline, CDR1 is KGHSH, CDR2 LQKENI. Germline trimming cut 6 bases from V and 4 bases from J; bases unmatched to any gene: 8. The CDR3 sequence is 15 residues long. The DNA for the CDR3 is TGTGCCAGCTCCAGCACCGGGGGGGTATACAATGAGCAGTTCTTC. Translated, it gives CASSSTGGVYNEQFF.

The V and J genes are TRBV19 and TRBJ2-2; 11 bases line up with TRBD1. This CDR3 comprises 17 residues. From germline, CDR1 is LNHDA and CDR2 SQIVND (reference sequence). V was pared by 4 bases and J by 4 bases, with 8 bases of the junction left unmatched. The CDR3 nucleotides read TGTGCCAGTAGTACATCGCCGGGACAGGGGGTCACCGGGGAGCTGTTTTTT. This gives the protein CASSTSPGQGVTGELFF.